This T cell receptor (beta chain) derives from a study of a mutant IDH1 vaccine in newly diagnosed glioma. In the study overall: Radiotherapy, temozolomide, or both had been given previously, and both were given to most. V12 came at week 35, V13 at week 47.

Overall study findings and caveats: Vaccination elicited immune responses in 93.3% of patients.

Notes on this clone: The antigen is not known.

The repertoire was sequenced with immunoSEQ multiplex PCR; TCRdb's copy has only in-frame clones and lacks some. The data contain approximately 58,000 clones, over 80% of them singletons. Time point reported: week 47, end of study. Mutant IDH1 20-mer peptide, at 300 ug, made up each vaccine dose, with topical imiquimod. The receptor comes from a man aged 25 to 40 with glioma. The source was PBMCs, collected from a glioma patient whose treatment included an IDH1 peptide vaccine.

CDR3 bases: TGTGCCAGCAGTAGCTCTGGCAGGTCCTATAATTCACCCCTCCACTTT. It specifies CASSSSGRSYNSPLHF. The chain recombines TRBV25-1 with TRBJ1-6; D is undetermined. CDR1 is MGHDK and CDR2 is SYGVNS in the germline V gene. This CDR3 has 16 residues. The V end was cut by 5 bases, the J end by 1 base, with 12 bases between.